The T cell receptor (beta chain) described here comes from a study of PD-L1 blockade in urothelial cancer. Study-level information: Administration of atezolizumab to patients began in the mid-2010s, at 1,200 mg intravenously every 3 weeks.

Time point reported: peripheral blood 6 weeks after treatment start. The junction had 10 bases not matched to a gene; V was cut back by 0 bases and J by 5 bases. There are 17 residues in the CDR3. CDR1 SGHNT and CDR2 YYREEE come from the germline V gene (reference sequence). In regard to this clone: Its target is not known.

Every PCR got spiked synthetic TCR analog templates. Generated by immunoSEQ multiplex PCR, the TCRdb table keeps only in-frame clones and is missing some. Of 100,000 to 150,000 clones in the sample, approximately 85% were seen once. Overall study findings and caveats: Blood clones associated with the tumor expanded more at 3 weeks in durable-benefit patients.

This chain links TRBV5-4 with TRBJ2-3; TRBD2 aligns across 9 bases. This specimen was PBMCs, taken around atezolizumab (anti-PD-L1) treatment. The TCR comes from a middle-aged man with urothelial cancer. CDR3 in amino acids: CASSLEGGRVHGDTQYF. CDR3 DNA: TGTGCCAGCAGCTTGGAGGGCGGGAGGGTCCACGGAGATACGCAGTATTTT.